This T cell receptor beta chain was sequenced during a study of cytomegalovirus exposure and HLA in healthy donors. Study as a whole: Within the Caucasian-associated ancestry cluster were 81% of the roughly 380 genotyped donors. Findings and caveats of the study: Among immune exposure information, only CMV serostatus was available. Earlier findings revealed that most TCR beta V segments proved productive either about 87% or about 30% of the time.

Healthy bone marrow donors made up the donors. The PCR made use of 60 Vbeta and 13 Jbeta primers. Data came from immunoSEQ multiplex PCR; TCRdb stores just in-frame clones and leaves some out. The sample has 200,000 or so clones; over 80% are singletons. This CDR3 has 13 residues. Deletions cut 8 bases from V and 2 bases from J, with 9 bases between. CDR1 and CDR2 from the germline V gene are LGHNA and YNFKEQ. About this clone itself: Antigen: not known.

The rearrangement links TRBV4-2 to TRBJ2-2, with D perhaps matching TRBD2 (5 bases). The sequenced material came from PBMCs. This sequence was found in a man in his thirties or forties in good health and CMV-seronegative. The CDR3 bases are TGTGCCAGCCAGGACTCCAACACCGGGGAGCTGTTTTTT. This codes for CASQDSNTGELFF.